Each of the 16 T cell receptor beta chains below was sequenced from the same sample in a study of blood T cell repertoires in COVID-19. Data came from immunoSEQ multiplex PCR; TCRdb stores just in-frame clones and leaves some out. The table shows about 200,000 clones, with just over 90% occurring only once. Sequenced: peripheral blood. These receptors were collected from a man aged 30-40 years with acute or convalescent COVID-19.

The chain joins TRBV27 to TRBJ2-7; 12 bases match TRBD1. The CDR3 extends over 15 amino acids. J gave up 3 bases and V 5 bases, and 5 bases lay outside the gene matches. Germline loops: CDR1 MNHEY, CDR2 SMNVEV (reference sequence). The CDR3 protein is CASSQGTGGFYEQYF. Written as DNA, the CDR3 is TGTGCCAGCAGTCAAGGGACAGGGGGCTTCTACGAGCAGTACTTC.

This clone showed up just once. The CDR3 DNA is TGTGCCTGCGAACGTGGGACAGGGATCTACGAGCAGTACTTC. The encoded protein is CACERGTGIYEQYF. The rearrangement joins TRBV28 to TRBJ2-7, with TRBD1 identical over 9 bases. The CDR3 is 14 amino acids. The V gene's germline CDR1 is MDHEN and CDR2 SYDVKM. V lost 11 bases, J lost 3 bases, and 11 bases stayed unmatched. The whole variable domain, remainder taken from reference TRBV28 and TRBJ2-7, is DVKVTQSSRYLVKRTGEKVFLECVQDMDHENMFWYRQDPGLGLRLIYFSYDVKMKEKGDIPEGYSVSREKKERFSLILESASTNQTSMYLCACERGTGIYEQYFGPGTRLTVT.

The chain carries TRBV29-1 and TRBJ2-1, with 8 positions matching TRBD1. Trimming at V came to 3 bases and at J to 0 bases, leaving 13 bases not matched to a gene. CDR3 length: 18 amino acids. The germline V gene encodes CDR1 SQVTM and CDR2 ANQGSEA. The CDR3 sequence is CSVDKGQAPLSSYNEQFF. In DNA form, the CDR3 reads TGCAGCGTTGATAAGGGACAGGCCCCCCTCAGCTCCTACAATGAGCAGTTCTTC.

Worth noting for this clone: The junction shows a germline mismatch at one end, possibly a read error. This chain uses TRBV7-9 with TRBJ2-2; a weak D match, TRBD2 (5 bases). Per the germline V gene, CDR1 is SEHNR and CDR2 is FQNEAQ (reference sequence). The CDR3 spans 12 residues. The CDR3 nucleotides are TGTGCCAGCAGCGCCCAGGAGGTCGAGCGGTTTTTT. Encoded protein: CASSAQEVERFF.

This clone appeared a single time. The rearrangement uses TRBV4-1 and TRBJ1-5; D call uncertain. The CDR3 is 17 amino acids. V was shortened by 1 base and J by 1 base, with 14 bases between the two germline ends. In germline, CDR1 is MGHRA, CDR2 YSYEKL. In DNA, the CDR3 is TGCGCCAGCAGCCAAGGGGTCGGGAAACCGAGCAATCAGCCCCAGCATTTT. Translation gives CASSQGVGKPSNQPQHF.

The chain uses TRBV3-1 (or the pseudogene TRBV3-2) and TRBJ2-1; 8 positions agree with TRBD1. Germline-derived CDR1 and CDR2 are LGHDT and YNNKEL (reference sequence). Unmatched junction bases numbered 3, after V lost 1 base and J lost 1 base. This CDR3 contains 16 residues. CDR3 amino acids: CASSQGRQGSYNEQFF. The CDR3 DNA sequence: TGTGCCAGCAGCCAAGGAAGACAGGGGTCCTACAATGAGCAGTTCTTC.

J is TRBJ1-5 and V is TRBV19; D might be TRBD1 (5 bases). V was shortened by 7 bases and J by 0 bases, with 13 bases between the two germline ends. The CDR3 runs to 15 residues. The germline gives CDR1 LNHDA, CDR2 SQIVND (reference sequence). CDR3: CASTMGGYSNQPQHF. In DNA form, the CDR3 reads TGTGCCAGTACGATGGGGGGGTATAGCAATCAGCCCCAGCATTTT.

The gene calls are TRBV7-9 and TRBJ2-7, with a possible D match to TRBD1 (6 bases). Germline V gene lookup returns CDR1 SEHNR and CDR2 FQNEAQ (reference sequence). V was pared by 1 base and J by 1 base, with 11 bases between. The CDR3 has 15 residues. For the CDR3, the DNA is TGTGCCAGCAGCTTAGTGGCAGGGGTTTCCTACGAGCAGTACTTC. It is translated as CASSLVAGVSYEQYF.

This clone was detected only a few times. J is TRBJ1-1 and V is TRBV3-1 (or the pseudogene TRBV3-2); D remains ambiguous. The V gene lost 5 bases and the J gene lost 4 bases, with 8 bases spanning the gap. The CDR3 has 12 residues. Germline assignment: CDR1 LGHDT and CDR2 YNNKEL (reference sequence). The CDR3 sequence is CASSNTGTEAFF. The CDR3 DNA reads TGTGCCAGCAGCAACACGGGCACTGAAGCTTTCTTT.

This chain's CDR3 is CASSRDRPPYEQYF. The CDR3 DNA is TGCGCCAGCAGCCGGGACAGACCACCCTACGAGCAGTACTTC. The rearrangement links TRBV5-1 to TRBJ2-7; 7 nucleotides match TRBD1. V lost 4 bases, J lost 2 bases, and 6 bases stayed unmatched. CDR3 length: 14 residues. Germline CDR1 is SGHRS and CDR2 is YFSETQ.

CDR3 coding DNA: TGTGCCAGCTCACCCCAGATTGAGTCGAGGAACTATGGCTACACCTTC. It is translated as CASSPQIESRNYGYTF. This chain connects TRBV18 to TRBJ1-2, with D unresolved. V dropped 3 bases and J dropped 2 bases, with 16 bases sitting between them. CDR1 KGHSH and CDR2 LQKENI come from the germline V gene. This CDR3 is 16 amino acids long.

The chain uses TRBV30 and TRBJ1-1, with D maybe TRBD1 (6 bases). V shed 4 bases and J shed 0 bases, with 9 bases lying between them. Germline loops: CDR1 GTSNPN, CDR2 SVGIG (reference sequence). This CDR3 is built from 13 residues. The CDR3 protein is CAWTGQMNTEAFF. Here the CDR3 DNA reads TGTGCCTGGACCGGACAGATGAACACTGAAGCTTTCTTT.

The chain uses TRBV14 and TRBJ2-7, with 9 bases aligning to TRBD1. The CDR3 sequence is 17 residues long. Germline V gene sequence: CDR1 SGHDN, CDR2 FVKESK. Germline trimming cut 0 bases from V and 3 bases from J; bases unmatched to any gene: 9. The CDR3 bases are TGTGCCAGCAGCCAAGAAAACAGGGGGCGAAACTACTACGAGCAGTACTTC. This translates into CASSQENRGRNYYEQYF.

V is TRBV11-2 and J is TRBJ2-2; D perhaps matches TRBD2 (5 bases). Germline CDR1 SGHAT, CDR2 FQNNGV. With 3 bases removed from V and 4 bases from J, the gap between germline ends came to 21 bases. The CDR3 is made up of 18 amino acids. CDR3 residues: CASSLDLGPRVGTGELFF. The DNA of the CDR3 is TGTGCCAGCAGCTTGGACTTAGGACCCCGCGTGGGCACCGGGGAGCTGTTTTTT.

This chain connects TRBV18 to TRBJ1-5, with 9 nucleotides matching TRBD1. The J segment lost 6 bases and the V segment lost 5 bases, leaving 8 bases of the junction unmatched. In germline, CDR1 is KGHSH, CDR2 LQKENI. This CDR3 is built from 15 residues. The CDR3 region has the DNA TGTGCCAGCTCATCACGGGACAGGGTTGGTCAGCCCCAGCATTTT. It specifies CASSSRDRVGQPQHF.

The rearrangement links TRBV28 to TRBJ2-7; the D gene is possibly TRBD1 (6 bases). Per germline, CDR1 MDHEN and CDR2 SYDVKM. Trimming shortened V by 1 base and J by 2 bases, and 9 bases separated the two germline ends. The CDR3 extends over 14 amino acids. The DNA of the CDR3 is TGTGCCAGCAGTTTATTAGGGACAACCTACGAGCAGTACTTC. Protein sequence: CASSLLGTTYEQYF. Full variable domain (outside the CDR3, taken from reference TRBV28 and TRBJ2-7): DVKVTQSSRYLVKRTGEKVFLECVQDMDHENMFWYRQDPGLGLRLIYFSYDVKMKEKGDIPEGYSVSREKKERFSLILESASTNQTSMYLCASSLLGTTYEQYFGPGTRLTVT.